The 20 T cell receptor beta chains given below trace back to one sample, sequenced in a study of T cells expressing NK-cell markers. Using the 5' RACE reads, TCRdb records one entry per CDR3 protein without DNA. Its table lists hundreds of thousands of distinct CDR3 sequences. Material for sequencing was blood T cells: a sorted CD56 or NKG2C T cell subset, CD4+ or CD8+ T cells, or bulk PBMC T cells (not recorded which). The receptors derive from a man aged 18 to 69 in good health.

The gene calls are TRBV9 and TRBJ2-5; TCRdb reports TRBD2, a call that lacks DNA to check it against. This CDR3 contains 16 residues. From germline, CDR1 is SGDLS and CDR2 YYNGEE. The CDR3 loop is CASSVGSTSRQETQYF.

The rearrangement links TRBV12-3 or TRBV12-4 to TRBJ2-1; there is no DNA to check the TCRdb D call of TRBD2. The CDR3 runs to 16 residues. CDR3 region: CASSPRGLAGDNEQFF.

This chain uses TRBV5-6 with TRBJ2-7; TCRdb's assignment of TRBD1 cannot be checked, as there is no DNA. The CDR3 spans 15 residues. Looked up from germline, CDR1 is SGHDT and CDR2 is YYEEEE. CDR3 sequence: CASSYRTGKPYEQYF.

The gene calls are TRBV6-1 and TRBJ1-2; the D call from TCRdb, TRBD1, cannot be confirmed without DNA. Germline V gene sequence: CDR1 MNHNS, CDR2 SASEGT. This CDR3 is built from 14 residues. Here the CDR3 reads CASSARQANYGYTF.

This CDR3 is CASSLRRGEGYTF. The chain joins TRBV7-9 to TRBJ1-2; TCRdb designates TRBD1, a call that cannot be tested without DNA. This CDR3 contains 13 residues. Germline values: CDR1 SEHNR, CDR2 FQNEAQ (reference sequence).

The chain employs TRBV18 and TRBJ2-4; TCRdb proposes TRBD2, but this gene call is untestable without DNA. Germline assignment: CDR1 KGHSH and CDR2 LQKENI. CDR3 length equals 14 residues. Here the CDR3 reads CASSPEGVKNIQYF. The variable domain in full, with the rest retrieved from reference TRBV18 and TRBJ2-4, is NAGVMQNPRHLVRRRGQEARLRCSPMKGHSHVYWYRQLPEEGLKFMVYLQKENIIDESGMPKERFSAEFPKEGPSILRIQQVVRGDSAAYFCASSPEGVKNIQYFGAGTRLSVL.

The gene calls are TRBV20-1 and TRBJ1-5. CDR1 is DFQATT, CDR2 SNEGSKA, per germline (reference sequence). The CDR3 runs to 16 residues. This chain's CDR3 is CSAKELALYSNQPQHF.

V and J are TRBV10-2 and TRBJ2-3; absent DNA, TCRdb's TRBD1 call cannot be checked. The CDR3 contains 15 residues. Germline values: CDR1 WSHSY, CDR2 SAAADI. CDR3 amino acids: CASKYGGEVLGTQYF.

The V call is TRBV12-3 or TRBV12-4, the J call TRBJ2-5. This CDR3 has 13 amino acids. The CDR3 loop reads CASSTLNQETQYF.

This rearrangement joins TRBV27 to TRBJ1-4. Germline V gene data show CDR1 as MNHEY and CDR2 as SMNVEV (reference sequence). This CDR3 spans 13 amino acids. CDR3 amino acids: CASSLFPAEKLFF.

The rearrangement links TRBV5-1 to TRBJ1-1. CDR3 size: 14 residues. Germline-derived CDR1 and CDR2 are SGHRS and YFSETQ. The CDR3 protein is CASSLDGLTTEAFF.

This chain connects TRBV20-1 to TRBJ2-2; TCRdb gives TRBD1 as the D gene, but with no DNA this cannot be confirmed. CDR3 length: 13 amino acids. CDR1 is DFQATT and CDR2 is SNEGSKA in the germline V gene (reference sequence). CDR3 sequence reads: CSAWIPDTGELFF.

This rearrangement joins TRBV5-1 to TRBJ1-1. This CDR3 comprises 14 residues. Per germline, CDR1 SGHRS and CDR2 YFSETQ. The CDR3 here is CASSLGRPDGEAFF.

This chain links TRBV7-2 with TRBJ2-5; the TCRdb call, TRBD1, lacks DNA for checking. The CDR3 extends over 17 amino acids. Germline V gene data show CDR1 as SGHTA and CDR2 as FQGNSA. The CDR3 sequence is CASSPTSGNGGGETQYF.

The CDR3 spells CASSFWVGVRFTVNTGELFF. This sequence joins TRBV12-3 or TRBV12-4 and TRBJ2-2. There are 20 residues in the CDR3.

The CDR3 protein is CASSGTANRWTQYF. The chain carries TRBV11-2 and TRBJ2-5. The CDR3 runs to 14 residues. Germline assignment: CDR1 SGHAT and CDR2 FQNNGV.

The chain links TRBV20-1 to TRBJ2-3; the D call of TRBD1 rests on TCRdb alone, since no DNA is present to check it. CDR3 length: 13 amino acids. CDR1 is DFQATT and CDR2 is SNEGSKA in the germline V gene (reference sequence). The CDR3 loop is CSAIGAGTDTQYF.

The chain has TRBV12-3 or TRBV12-4 and TRBJ2-3; TCRdb indicates TRBD1, and absent DNA this call remains unverified. The CDR3 sequence is 13 residues long. The CDR3 sequence is CASVRDSTDTQYF.

The rearrangement links TRBV5-1 to TRBJ1-2; with no DNA, the TCRdb D assignment of TRBD1 cannot be verified. The CDR3 has 15 residues. Per the germline V gene, CDR1 is SGHRS and CDR2 is YFSETQ. CDR3 region: CASSFNPGANYGYTF.

This chain uses TRBV7-2 with TRBJ2-7. The CDR3 runs 13 residues. Germline lookup yields CDR1 SGHTA and CDR2 FQGNSA. CDR3: CASSLDITTEQYF.